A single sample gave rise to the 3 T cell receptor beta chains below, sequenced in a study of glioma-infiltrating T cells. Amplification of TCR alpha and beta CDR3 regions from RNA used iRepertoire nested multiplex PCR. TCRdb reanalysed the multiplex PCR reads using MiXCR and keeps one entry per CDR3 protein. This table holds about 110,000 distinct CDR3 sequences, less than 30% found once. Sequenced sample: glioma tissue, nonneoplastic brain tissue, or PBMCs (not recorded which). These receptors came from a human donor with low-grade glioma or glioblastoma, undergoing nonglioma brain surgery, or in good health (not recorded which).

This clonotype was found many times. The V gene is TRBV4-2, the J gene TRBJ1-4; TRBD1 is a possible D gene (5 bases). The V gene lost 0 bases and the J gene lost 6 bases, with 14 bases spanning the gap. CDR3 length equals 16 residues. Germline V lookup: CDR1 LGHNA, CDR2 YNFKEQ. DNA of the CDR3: TGTGCCAGCAGCCAAGATGTCGACAGAGGACATGAAAAACTGTTTTTT. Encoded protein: CASSQDVDRGHEKLFF.

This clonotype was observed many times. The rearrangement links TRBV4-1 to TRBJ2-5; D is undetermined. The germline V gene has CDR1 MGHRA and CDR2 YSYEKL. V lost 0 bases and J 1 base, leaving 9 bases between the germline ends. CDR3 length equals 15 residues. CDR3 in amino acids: CASSQDPPPQETQYF. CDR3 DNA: TGCGCCAGCAGCCAAGATCCCCCTCCCCAAGAGACCCAGTACTTC.

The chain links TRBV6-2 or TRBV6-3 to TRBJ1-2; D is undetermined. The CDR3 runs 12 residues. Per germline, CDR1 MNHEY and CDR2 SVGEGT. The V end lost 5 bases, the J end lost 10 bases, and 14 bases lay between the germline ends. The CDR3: CASSTLADVYTF. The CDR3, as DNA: TGTGCCAGCAGTACCCTGGCAGATGTCTACACCTTC.